This paragraph reports one T cell receptor (beta chain). The antigen is unknown. Mismatch with germline at one junction end may stem from a read error. The CDR3 is 13 amino acids. Germline assignment: CDR1 MNHEY and CDR2 SVGAGI. Data came from immunoSEQ multiplex PCR; TCRdb stores just in-frame clones and leaves some out. In the table there are roughly 140,000 clones, around 91% of which are singletons. These data come from a study of T cell responses to AZD1222 COVID-19 vaccine. Study-wide results and caveats: Spike-specific TCR breadth and depth both grew after two AZD1222 doses. Repertoire sampling was restricted to post-peak T cell response timepoints. Of the AZD1222 recipients, only six were seropositive at baseline. Clonal diversity was possibly underestimated, and the donors were mostly white British, with more females.

The TCR comes from an adult in good health. The rearrangement joins TRBV6-5 to TRBJ2-5, with D possibly being TRBD1 (6 bases). The sample was peripheral blood, taken on day 0 of AZD1222 vaccination. The CDR3 here is CASRLTGDPIKDF. DNA of the CDR3: TGTGCCAGCAGATTGACAGGAGATCCTATTAAGGACTTC.